This T cell receptor beta chain came from a study of persistence of HIV-infected CD4 T cells. Findings and limits, study-wide: Degenerate expanded CDR3beta sequences were enriched among CMV- and Gag-responding cells. The rare CMV-responding cells with HIV-1 proviruses were not separately TCR-sequenced. CMV- and Gag-responding cells had lower TCRbeta richness than CD3/CD28-responding cells.

Worth noting for this clone: The antigen is undetermined.

The immunoSEQ assay was version 4, run in survey mode. This table comes from immunoSEQ multiplex PCR, and its TCRdb copy is limited to in-frame clones, with some not included. The sample has about 28,000 clones, roughly four fifths seen once. Lysates of CMV-infected fibroblasts at 10 ug/mL stimulated these cells. CD40L-negative CD69-negative CD45RO-high memory CD4+ T cells were sorted as populations depleted of antigen-responding cells. For around 19 hours, CD8-depleted PBMCs received anti-CD28/CD49d costimulation, a CD40-blocking antibody and enfuvirtide. The sequenced sample was CD4+ T cells sorted from PBMCs after approximately 20-hour stimulation, obtained from a patient who received antiretroviral therapy. The TCR sequence derives from an adult man with HIV who was CMV-seropositive.

CDR3 nucleotides: TGTGCCAGCAGTTCCGGATGGGCAGGGGGCTATGGCTACACCTTC. It is translated as CASSSGWAGGYGYTF. J is TRBJ1-2 and V is TRBV6-5, with 7 bases fitting TRBD1. The V segment lost 4 bases and the J segment 4 bases; nucleotides outside the gene matches: 9. Germline lookup yields CDR1 MNHEY and CDR2 SVGAGI. This CDR3 has 15 residues.